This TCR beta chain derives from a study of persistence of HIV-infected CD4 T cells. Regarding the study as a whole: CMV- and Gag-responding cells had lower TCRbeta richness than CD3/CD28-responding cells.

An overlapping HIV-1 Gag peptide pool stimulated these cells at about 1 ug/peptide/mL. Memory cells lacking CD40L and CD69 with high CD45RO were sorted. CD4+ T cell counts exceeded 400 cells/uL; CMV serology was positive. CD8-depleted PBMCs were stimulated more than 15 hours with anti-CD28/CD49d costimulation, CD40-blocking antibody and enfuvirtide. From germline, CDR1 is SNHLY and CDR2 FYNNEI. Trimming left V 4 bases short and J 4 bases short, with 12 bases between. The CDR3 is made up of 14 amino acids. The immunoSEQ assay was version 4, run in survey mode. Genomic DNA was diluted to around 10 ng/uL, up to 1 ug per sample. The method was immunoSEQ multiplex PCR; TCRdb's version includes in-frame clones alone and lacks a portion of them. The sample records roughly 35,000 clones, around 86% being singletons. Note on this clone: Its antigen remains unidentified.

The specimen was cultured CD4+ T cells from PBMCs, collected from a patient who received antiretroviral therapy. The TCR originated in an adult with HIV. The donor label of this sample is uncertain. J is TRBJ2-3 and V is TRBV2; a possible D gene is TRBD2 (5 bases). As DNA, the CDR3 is TGTGCCAGCAGTGCCCGGCGGGCTGCAGATACGCAGTATTTT. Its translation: CASSARRAADTQYF. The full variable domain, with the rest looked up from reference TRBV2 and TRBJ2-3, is EPEVTQTPSHQVTQMGQEVILRCVPISNHLYFYWYRQILGQKVEFLVSFYNNEISEKSEIFDDQFSVERPDGSNFTLKIRSTKLEDSAMYFCASSARRAADTQYFGPGTRLTVL.